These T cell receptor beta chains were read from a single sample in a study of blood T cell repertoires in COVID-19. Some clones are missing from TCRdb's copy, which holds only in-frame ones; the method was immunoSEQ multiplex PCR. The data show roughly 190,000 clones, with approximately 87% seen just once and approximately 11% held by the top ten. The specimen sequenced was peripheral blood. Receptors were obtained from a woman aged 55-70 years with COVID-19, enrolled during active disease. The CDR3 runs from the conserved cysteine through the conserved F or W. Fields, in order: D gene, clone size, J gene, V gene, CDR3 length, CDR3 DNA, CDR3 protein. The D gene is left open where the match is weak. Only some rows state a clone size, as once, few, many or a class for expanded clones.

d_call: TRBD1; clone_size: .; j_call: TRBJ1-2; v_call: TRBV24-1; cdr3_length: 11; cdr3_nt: TGTGCCACCAGCAAGACAGGGGCCTACACCTTC; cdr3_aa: CATSKTGAYTF
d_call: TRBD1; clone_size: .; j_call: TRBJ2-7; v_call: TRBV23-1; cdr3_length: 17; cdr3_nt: TGCGCCAGCAGTCTGAGACAGGGCAGGAGCCCCCTCTACGAGCAGTACTTC; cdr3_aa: CASSLRQGRSPLYEQYF
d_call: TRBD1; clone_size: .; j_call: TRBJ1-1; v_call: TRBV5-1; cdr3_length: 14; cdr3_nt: TGCGCCAGCAGCTGGGGACAGGGGATCACTGAAGCTTTCTTT; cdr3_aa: CASSWGQGITEAFF
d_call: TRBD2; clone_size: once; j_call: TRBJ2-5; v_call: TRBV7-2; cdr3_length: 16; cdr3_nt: TGTGCCAGCAGCCAGGGACGGCGGGAGGGCCGCGAGACCCAGTACTTC; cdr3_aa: CASSQGRREGRETQYF
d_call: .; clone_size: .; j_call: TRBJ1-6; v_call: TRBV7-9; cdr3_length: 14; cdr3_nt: TGTGCCAGCAGCTTTACTCTGGATAATTCACCCCTCCACTTT; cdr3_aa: CASSFTLDNSPLHF
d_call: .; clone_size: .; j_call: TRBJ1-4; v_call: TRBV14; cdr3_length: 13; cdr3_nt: TGTGCCAGCAGCCGCGGGTTGAACGAAAAACTGTTTTTT; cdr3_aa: CASSRGLNEKLFF
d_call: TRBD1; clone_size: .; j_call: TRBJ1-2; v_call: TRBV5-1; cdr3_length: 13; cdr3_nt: TGCGCCAGCAGCATGACAGGGCTCTATGGCTACACCTTC; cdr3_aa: CASSMTGLYGYTF
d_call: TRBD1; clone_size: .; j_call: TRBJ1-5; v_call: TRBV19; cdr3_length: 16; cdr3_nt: TGTGCCAGTAGTATCCATTCGGGACAGGGCAATCAGCCCCAGCATTTT; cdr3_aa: CASSIHSGQGNQPQHF
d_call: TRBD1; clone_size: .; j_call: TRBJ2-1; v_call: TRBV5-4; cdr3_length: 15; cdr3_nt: TGTGCCAGCCGCACTCGACAGGGGGCTTCAAATGAGCAGTTCTTC; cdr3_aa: CASRTRQGASNEQFF
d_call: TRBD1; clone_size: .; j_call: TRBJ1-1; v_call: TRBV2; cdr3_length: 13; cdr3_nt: TGTGCCAGCAGTAAAACAGGGGACACTGAAGCTTTCTTT; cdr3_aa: CASSKTGDTEAFF
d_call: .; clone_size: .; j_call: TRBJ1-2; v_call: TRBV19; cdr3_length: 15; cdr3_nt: TGTGCCAGTGTCGCCGCCGACAGGTCTTATTATGGCTACACCTTC; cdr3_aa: CASVAADRSYYGYTF
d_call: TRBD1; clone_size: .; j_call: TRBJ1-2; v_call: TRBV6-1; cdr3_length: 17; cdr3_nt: TGTGCCAGCAGTGAAGCTACGGGACAGGGGGCCTACTATGGCTACACCTTC; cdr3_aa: CASSEATGQGAYYGYTF
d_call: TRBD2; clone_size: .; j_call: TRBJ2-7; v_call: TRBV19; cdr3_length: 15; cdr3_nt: TGTGCCAGTAGTATGGTTCTAGCGGGAGGCTACGAGCAGTACTTC; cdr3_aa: CASSMVLAGGYEQYF
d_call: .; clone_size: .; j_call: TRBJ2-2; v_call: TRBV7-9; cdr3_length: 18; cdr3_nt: TGTGCCAGCAGCAACCCGGGACTTCCGATAGGGATCACCGGGGAGCTGTTTTTT; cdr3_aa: CASSNPGLPIGITGELFF
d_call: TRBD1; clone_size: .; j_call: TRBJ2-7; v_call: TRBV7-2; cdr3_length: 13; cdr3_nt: TGTGCCAGCAGCTGGACAGGGGGCTACGAGCAGTACTTC; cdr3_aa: CASSWTGGYEQYF
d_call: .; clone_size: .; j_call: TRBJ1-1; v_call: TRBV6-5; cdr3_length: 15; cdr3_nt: TGTGCCAGCATTACATGGGACACCCTGAACACTGAAGCTTTCTTT; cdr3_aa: CASITWDTLNTEAFF
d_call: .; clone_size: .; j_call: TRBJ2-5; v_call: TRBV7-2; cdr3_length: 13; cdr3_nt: TGTGCCAGCAGCTTACTCGCGCGAGAGACCCAGTACTTC; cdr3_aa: CASSLLARETQYF
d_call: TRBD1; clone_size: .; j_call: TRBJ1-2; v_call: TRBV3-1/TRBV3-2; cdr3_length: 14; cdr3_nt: TGTGCCAGCAGCCTTTTAAGCACGGACAGGGTTTCAACCTTC; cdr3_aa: CASSLLSTDRVSTF
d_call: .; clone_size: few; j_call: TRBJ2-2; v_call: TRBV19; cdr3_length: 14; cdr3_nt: TGTGCCAGTAGTGTGGCTCCGAACACCGGGGAGCTGTTTTTT; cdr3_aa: CASSVAPNTGELFF
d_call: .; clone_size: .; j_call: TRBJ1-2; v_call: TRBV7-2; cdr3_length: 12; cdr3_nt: TGTGCCAGCCCCCGGGGGGCTGGTGGCTACACCTTC; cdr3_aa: CASPRGAGGYTF
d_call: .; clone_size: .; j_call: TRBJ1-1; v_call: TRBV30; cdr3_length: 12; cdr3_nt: TGTGCCTGGGAGGACAGGAACACTGAAGCTTTCTTT; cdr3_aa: CAWEDRNTEAFF
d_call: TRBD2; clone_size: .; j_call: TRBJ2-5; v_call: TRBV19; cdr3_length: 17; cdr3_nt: TGTGCCAGTAGTACCGGACTAGCGGGAGGAGGTGGATGGACCCAGTACTTC; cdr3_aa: CASSTGLAGGGGWTQYF
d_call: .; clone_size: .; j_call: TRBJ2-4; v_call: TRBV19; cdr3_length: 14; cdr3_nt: TGTGCCAGTATCGAGAGGGGGACCAAAAACATTCAGTACTTC; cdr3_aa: CASIERGTKNIQYF
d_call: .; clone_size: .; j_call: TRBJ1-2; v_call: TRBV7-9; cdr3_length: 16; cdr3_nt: TGTGCCAGCAGCTTAGGGACAGACGGCTCTAACTATGGCTACACCTTC; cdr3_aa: CASSLGTDGSNYGYTF
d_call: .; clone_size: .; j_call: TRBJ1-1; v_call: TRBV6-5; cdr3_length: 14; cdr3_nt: TGTGCCAGCAGTTACTTTGGGGGCGGCACTGAAGCTTTCTTT; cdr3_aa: CASSYFGGGTEAFF
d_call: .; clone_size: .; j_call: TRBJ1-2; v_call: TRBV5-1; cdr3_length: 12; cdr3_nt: TGCGCCAGCAGCTTGGCAGGGCATGGCTACACCTTC; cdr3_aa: CASSLAGHGYTF
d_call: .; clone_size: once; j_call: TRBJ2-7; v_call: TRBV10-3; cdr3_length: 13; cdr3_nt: TGTGCCATCGGCAGGACGGACACCTACGAGCAGTACTTC; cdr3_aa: CAIGRTDTYEQYF
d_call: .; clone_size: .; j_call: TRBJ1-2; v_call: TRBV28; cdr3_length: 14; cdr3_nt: TGTGCCAGCAGCCCCCACGGGGGGGACTATGGCTACACCTTC; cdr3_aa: CASSPHGGDYGYTF
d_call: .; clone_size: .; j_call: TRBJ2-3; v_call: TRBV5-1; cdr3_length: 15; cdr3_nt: TGCGCCAGCAGTCGGGGGTTAGCACGCACAGATACGCAGTATTTT; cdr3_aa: CASSRGLARTDTQYF
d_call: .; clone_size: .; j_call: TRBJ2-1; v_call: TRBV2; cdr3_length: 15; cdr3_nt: TGTGCCAGCAGTGCAGGACTAATGAGATCGAATGAGCAGTTCTTC; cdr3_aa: CASSAGLMRSNEQFF
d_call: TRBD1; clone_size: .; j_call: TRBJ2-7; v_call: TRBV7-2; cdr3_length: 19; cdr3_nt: TGTGCCAGCAGCTCAGTAAGCCGGGACAGGGGGCAAGGGTACTACGAGCAGTACTTC; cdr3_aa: CASSSVSRDRGQGYYEQYF
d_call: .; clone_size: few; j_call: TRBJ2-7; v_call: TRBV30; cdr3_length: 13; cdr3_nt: TGTGCCTGGAGTGGACAGGACTCCTACGAGCAGTACTTC; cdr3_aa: CAWSGQDSYEQYF
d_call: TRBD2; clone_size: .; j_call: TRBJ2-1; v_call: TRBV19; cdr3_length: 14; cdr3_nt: TGTGCCAGTAGTAGACTAGCGGACTACAATGAGCAGTTCTTC; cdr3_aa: CASSRLADYNEQFF
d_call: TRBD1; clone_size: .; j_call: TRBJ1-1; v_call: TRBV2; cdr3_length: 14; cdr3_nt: TGTGCCAGCAGGGGACGACAGGGGAGGACTGAAGCTTTCTTT; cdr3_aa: CASRGRQGRTEAFF
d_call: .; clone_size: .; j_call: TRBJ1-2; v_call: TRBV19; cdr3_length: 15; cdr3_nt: TGTGCCAGTAGTATGGGTAGGCGGAGGCTCTATGGCTACACCTTC; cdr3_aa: CASSMGRRRLYGYTF
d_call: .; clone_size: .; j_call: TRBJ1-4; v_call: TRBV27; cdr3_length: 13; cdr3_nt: TGTGCCAGCAGTTTCTGGGAGGGGGAAAAACTGTTTTTT; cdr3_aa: CASSFWEGEKLFF
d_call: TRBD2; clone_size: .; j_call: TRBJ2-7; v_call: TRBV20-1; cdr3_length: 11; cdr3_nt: TGCAGTGCTATCCTAGCGGGGGAGCAGTACTTC; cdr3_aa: CSAILAGEQYF
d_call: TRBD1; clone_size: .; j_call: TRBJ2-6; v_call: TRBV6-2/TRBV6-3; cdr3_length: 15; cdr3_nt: TGTGCCAGCAGATACAGGGGGCTTGGGGCCAACGTCCTGACTTTC; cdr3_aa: CASRYRGLGANVLTF
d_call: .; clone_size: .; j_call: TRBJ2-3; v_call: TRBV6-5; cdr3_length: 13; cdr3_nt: TGTGCCAGCCAGGGGTACAGCACAGATACGCAGTATTTT; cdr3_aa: CASQGYSTDTQYF
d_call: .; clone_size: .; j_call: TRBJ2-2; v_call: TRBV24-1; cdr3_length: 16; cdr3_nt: TGTGCCACCAGTGATTTTACAGGGTCCGTCACCGGGGAGCTGTTTTTT; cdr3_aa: CATSDFTGSVTGELFF
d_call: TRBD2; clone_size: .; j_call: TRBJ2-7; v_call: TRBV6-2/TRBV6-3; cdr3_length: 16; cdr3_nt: TGTGCCAGCAGTTACTTAAGCGGGAGGGTTTCCTACGAGCAGTACTTC; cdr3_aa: CASSYLSGRVSYEQYF
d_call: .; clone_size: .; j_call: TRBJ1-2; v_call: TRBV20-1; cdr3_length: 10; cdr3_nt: TGCAGTGTCCAGGGCCGGGGCTACACCTTC; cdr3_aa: CSVQGRGYTF
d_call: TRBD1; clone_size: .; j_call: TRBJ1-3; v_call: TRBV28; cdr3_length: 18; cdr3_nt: TGTGCCAGCAGGGTAAGGGGCACAGGGGATTTTGCTGGAAACACCATATATTTT; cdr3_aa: CASRVRGTGDFAGNTIYF
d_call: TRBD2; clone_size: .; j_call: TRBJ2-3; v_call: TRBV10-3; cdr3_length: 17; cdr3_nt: TGTGCCATCAGACACTCCCGACTAGCGGGAGGGGGGGATACGCAGTATTTT; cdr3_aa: CAIRHSRLAGGGDTQYF